This record looks at one TCR beta chain sequence and its context. Between the trimmed V and J ends, which lost 4 bases and 5 bases, there was a span of 12 bases. The V gene's germline CDR1 is MNHEY and CDR2 SMNVEV (reference sequence). The CDR3 consists of 14 residues. Tissue from the graft was processed to free its intraepithelial and lamina propria lymphocytes. The table came from immunoSEQ multiplex PCR; TCRdb's copy has only in-frame clones and leaves some out. This sample has approximately 10,000 clones, with approximately 86% found just once. This entry comes from a study of graft-versus-host responses after intestinal transplantation. Looking at the study overall: Every one of the recipients received anti-thymocyte globulin induction and afterwards took tacrolimus and steroids for around 3 years.

The chain combines TRBV27 with TRBJ1-5, with D possibly matching TRBD1 (5 bases). The source was ileum tissue, collected about 700 days after intestinal transplantation. The TCR originated in a human patient who received an intestinal transplant, so some T cells may come from the graft donor. The CDR3 sequence is CASSSSGTYQPQHF. CDR3 nucleotides: TGTGCCAGCAGTTCTTCAGGGACCTATCAGCCCCAGCATTTT.